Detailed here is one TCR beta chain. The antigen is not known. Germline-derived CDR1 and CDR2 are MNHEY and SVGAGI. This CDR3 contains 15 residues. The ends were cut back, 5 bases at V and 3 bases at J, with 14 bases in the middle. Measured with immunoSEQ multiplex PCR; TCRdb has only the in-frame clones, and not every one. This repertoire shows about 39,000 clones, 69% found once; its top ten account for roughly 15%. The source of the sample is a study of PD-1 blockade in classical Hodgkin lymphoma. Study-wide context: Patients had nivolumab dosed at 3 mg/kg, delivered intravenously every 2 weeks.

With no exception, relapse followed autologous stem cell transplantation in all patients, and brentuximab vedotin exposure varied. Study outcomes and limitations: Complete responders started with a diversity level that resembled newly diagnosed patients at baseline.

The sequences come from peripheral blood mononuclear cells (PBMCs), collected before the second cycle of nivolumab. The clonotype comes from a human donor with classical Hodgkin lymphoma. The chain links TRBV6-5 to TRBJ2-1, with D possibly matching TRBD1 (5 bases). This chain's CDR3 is CASSPWGRGYNEQFF. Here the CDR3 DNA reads TGTGCCAGCAGTCCCTGGGGCAGAGGCTACAATGAGCAGTTCTTC.